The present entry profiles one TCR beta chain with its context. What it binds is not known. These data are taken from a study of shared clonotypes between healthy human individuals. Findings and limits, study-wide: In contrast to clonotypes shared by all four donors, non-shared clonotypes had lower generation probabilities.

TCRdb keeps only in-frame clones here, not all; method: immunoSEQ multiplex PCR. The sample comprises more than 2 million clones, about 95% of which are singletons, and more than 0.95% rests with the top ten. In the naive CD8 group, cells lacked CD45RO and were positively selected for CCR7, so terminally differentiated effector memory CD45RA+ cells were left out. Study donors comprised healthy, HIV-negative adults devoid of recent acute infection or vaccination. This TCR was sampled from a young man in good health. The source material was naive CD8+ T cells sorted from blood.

CDR3 nucleotides: TGTGCCAGTAGTAGTGGGTCCCCAGTGTCCTACGAGCAGTACTTC. Its protein is CASSSGSPVSYEQYF. The chain employs TRBV19 and TRBJ2-7; D not resolved. V dropped 4 bases and J dropped 1 base, with 14 bases sitting between them. The CDR3 has 15 residues. Germline loops: CDR1 LNHDA, CDR2 SQIVND (reference sequence). Looking up the rest from reference TRBV19 and TRBJ2-7 gives the full variable domain: DGGITQSPKYLFRKEGQNVTLSCEQNLNHDAMYWYRQDPGQGLRLIYYSQIVNDFQKGDIAEGYSVSREKKESFPLTVTSAQKNPTAFYLCASSSGSPVSYEQYFGPGTRLTVT.